This TCR beta chain was captured in a study of blood T cell repertoires in COVID-19. Turning to the study itself: Whether acute or convalescent, the COVID-19 samples came from the United States, Italy and Spain. Sources were T cells, B-cell-depleted T cells, or PBMCs; the material itself was cDNA or gDNA.

Authors' methods: Scientists estimated how many nucleated cells there were by amplifying reference gene primers. Clones were sequenced by immunoSEQ multiplex PCR, and TCRdb holds only the in-frame ones, with some missing. The D gene and trimming were derived from the DNA, and the V and J assignments and clone size from that table. The table has 100,000 to 150,000 clones, roughly 84% seen once. Deletions cut 3 bases from V and 5 bases from J, with 11 bases between. This CDR3 comprises 14 residues. CDR1 is SGHVS, CDR2 FNYEAQ, per germline. The rearrangement links TRBV7-6 to TRBJ2-1; TRBD1 is a possible D gene (5 bases). Specimen: peripheral blood. The receptor's source is a woman aged 30 to 39 who had recovered from COVID-19. CDR3 residues: CASSFAGFHNEQFF. CDR3 nucleotides: TGTGCCAGCAGCTTCGCAGGGTTCCACAATGAGCAGTTCTTC.